This T cell receptor (beta chain) is drawn from a study of immune cell composition in non-small cell lung cancer. Study results and caveats: Tumour TCR-beta clonality was not significantly tied to smoking pack-years.

The normal lung sample lay at least 3 cm, and maximally far, from the tumour. This CDR3 has 14 amino acids. Regarding this clone: What it binds is unknown.

Some clones are missing from TCRdb's copy, which holds only in-frame ones; the method was immunoSEQ multiplex PCR. The table records 3,000 to 4,000 clones, around 83% of them present only once. The clonotype originates from a human donor with non-small cell lung cancer. Sequencing input: non-adjacent lung tissue. The chain carries TRBV12-2 and TRBJ2-7; the tabulated D call, TRBD1, remains unverified against the DNA. TRBV12-2 is a recognized pseudogene. The CDR3 protein is CASPPRGISYEQYF. The CDR3 nucleotides read TGTGCATCCCCCCCCAGGGGGATCTCCTACGAGCAGTACTTC.